Below, 18 T cell receptor beta chains from the same sample are listed, as sequenced in a study of T cells after yellow fever vaccination. TCRdb passed the 5' RACE reads through MiXCR, listing each CDR3 protein once. The repertoire includes more than 350,000 distinct CDR3 sequences, approximately 10% of them detected once, and 15% to 20% sits in the top ten. The specimen was PBMCs, collected on the day of the first yellow fever vaccination. These receptors all stem from a man younger than 35 who received the YFV17D yellow fever vaccine.

This clonotype was counted only a few times. The chain has TRBV12-3 or TRBV12-4 and TRBJ2-5; D remains unclear. The CDR3 length is 13 residues. Trimming removed 6 bases at V and 4 bases at J, with 12 bases between. This CDR3 is CASRRTQLETQYF. The CDR3 DNA is TGTGCCAGCAGAAGGACCCAGTTAGAGACCCAGTACTTC.

This clonotype has ten or more counts. This chain links TRBV20-1 with TRBJ1-2; perhaps TRBD1 as D (6 bases). V was pared by 1 base and J by 1 base, with 10 bases between. Germline loops: CDR1 DFQATT, CDR2 SNEGSKA (reference sequence). CDR3 length: 14 amino acids. CDR3: CSARVGGGNYGYTF. For the CDR3, the DNA is TGCAGTGCTAGAGTGGGAGGGGGTAACTATGGCTACACCTTC.

The chain recombines TRBV6-1 with TRBJ1-1; D remains unclear. The V gene's germline CDR1 is MNHNS and CDR2 SASEGT. V lost 6 bases, J lost 1 base, and 12 bases lay in between. The CDR3 length is 14 residues. This CDR3 is CASSPDTTNTEAFF. Here the CDR3 DNA reads TGTGCCAGCAGCCCCGACACGACGAACACTGAAGCTTTCTTT.

In its sample, this clonotype was seen many times. This chain links TRBV11-1 with TRBJ2-1, with 10 bases that match TRBD2. Germline values: CDR1 SGHAT, CDR2 FQDESV (reference sequence). With V trimmed by 2 bases and J by 2 bases, 12 bases remained unmatched. The CDR3 totals 19 residues. CDR3 sequence (DNA): TGTGCCAGCAGCTTATTCTTACTAGCGGGGAGGATACCCTACAATGAGCAGTTCTTC. Translation gives CASSLFLLAGRIPYNEQFF.

The chain joins TRBV5-1 to TRBJ2-5; D is perhaps TRBD1 or TRBD2 (5 bases each). V lost 4 bases, J lost 7 bases, and 23 bases lay in between. Germline V gene lookup returns CDR1 SGHRS and CDR2 YFSETQ. This CDR3 has 16 amino acids. CDR3 DNA sequence: TGCGCCAGCAGCCTGAGTACCACCCTGGGGGAAGGGACCCAGTACTTC. Residues: CASSLSTTLGEGTQYF.

This clonotype has just a few counts. V usage is TRBV6-5 and J usage is TRBJ2-3, with 11 bases lining up with TRBD2. In germline, CDR1 is MNHEY, CDR2 SVGAGI. The CDR3 is 19 residues long. The J segment lost 2 bases and the V segment lost 2 bases, leaving 12 bases of the junction unmatched. The chain's CDR3 is CASSYDSGGVQRATDTQYF. CDR3 DNA: TGTGCCAGCAGTTACGATAGCGGGGGGGTCCAACGGGCCACAGATACGCAGTATTTT.

This clonotype was detected ten times or more. V usage is TRBV20-1 and J usage is TRBJ1-2, with D possibly TRBD1 on 5 matching bases. The CDR3 contains 15 residues. Germline assignment: CDR1 DFQATT and CDR2 SNEGSKA (reference sequence). Trimming cost V 3 bases and J 8 bases, with 22 bases left between them. CDR3 DNA sequence: TGCAGTGCTAGCCTACCAGGGACGGAAAAAATCGGCTACACCTTC. Residues: CSASLPGTEKIGYTF.

The genes are TRBV3-1 and TRBJ2-2, with D perhaps matching TRBD2 (6 bases). V was clipped by 1 base and J by 8 bases, with 14 bases between them. Germline CDR1 LGHDT, CDR2 YNNKEL (reference sequence). The CDR3 loop spans 15 amino acids. The DNA for the CDR3 is TGTGCCAGCAGCCAAGTCTTCGGGGGAGGAGGGGAGCTGTTTTTT. This translates into CASSQVFGGGGELFF.

The chain employs TRBV12-3 or TRBV12-4 and TRBJ2-2, with TRBD1 matching 9 bases. The V segment lost 5 bases and the J segment 7 bases; nucleotides outside the gene matches: 8. The CDR3 consists of 15 residues. This CDR3 reads CASSPGTGNFGELFF. The CDR3 region has the DNA TGTGCCAGCAGTCCAGGGACAGGGAACTTCGGGGAGCTGTTTTTT.

This clonotype was counted a few times. V usage is TRBV29-1 and J usage is TRBJ2-4; 10 nucleotides match TRBD1. Germline V CDR1 and CDR2: SQVTM, ANQGSEA. The length of the CDR3 is 16 residues. V lost 0 bases and J lost 7; bases outside the gene matches: 9. The CDR3 nucleotides read TGCAGCGTTGAAGACCGACAGGGGGCCGCTCCCAACATTCAGTACTTC. Translated, it gives CSVEDRQGAAPNIQYF.

This clonotype occurred a few times. This sequence joins TRBV12-3 or TRBV12-4 and TRBJ2-1; possibly TRBD2 for D (5 bases). The CDR3 covers 14 residues. V lost 5 bases, J lost 6 bases, and 14 bases lay in between. The CDR3 region is CASSTRGSRNEQFF. The DNA of the CDR3 is TGTGCCAGCAGTACACGAGGGAGCCGCAATGAGCAGTTCTTC.

This clonotype was counted a few times. V usage is TRBV6-2 or TRBV6-3 and J usage is TRBJ1-1; no reliable D call. The CDR3 has 13 amino acids. The germline gives CDR1 MNHEY, CDR2 SVGEGT. The ends were cut back, 2 bases at V and 0 bases at J, with 4 bases in the middle. The CDR3 DNA follows: TGTGCCAGCAGTTACGTCTTGAACACTGAAGCTTTCTTT. It translates to CASSYVLNTEAFF.

J is TRBJ2-7 and V is TRBV7-2; 8 bases agree with TRBD2. CDR3 size: 15 residues. From germline, CDR1 is SGHTA and CDR2 FQGNSA. V shed 0 bases and J 4 bases; nucleotides not matched to a gene: 5. The CDR3 here is CASSLARGGQYEQYF. The CDR3 nucleotides read TGTGCCAGCAGCTTAGCACGGGGGGGCCAGTACGAGCAGTACTTC.

The chain links TRBV25-1 to TRBJ2-1, with 7 bases identical to TRBD1. The CDR3 is 16 residues long. Looked up from germline, CDR1 is MGHDK and CDR2 is SYGVNS. After removal of 4 bases from V and 12 bases from J, the junction contained 18 bases not matched to a gene. The CDR3 DNA reads as TGTGCCAGCAGTGGTATCCGGGACAGATTTTTGGTGGGGCAGTTCTTC. Amino acid sequence: CASSGIRDRFLVGQFF. The full variable domain, in which reference TRBV25-1 and TRBJ2-1 provide the parts outside the CDR3, is EADIYQTPRYLVIGTGKKITLECSQTMGHDKMYWYQQDPGMELHLIHYSYGVNSTEKGDLSSESTVSRIRTEHFPLTLESARPSHTSQYLCASSGIRDRFLVGQFFGPGTRLTVL.

This sequence joins TRBV18 and TRBJ2-5; 8 nucleotides match TRBD2. The germline V gene encodes CDR1 KGHSH and CDR2 LQKENI. The CDR3 extends over 14 amino acids. V gave up 5 bases and J gave up 1 base; unmatched junction bases: 3. CDR3: CASSKAGAQETQYF. CDR3 nucleotides: TGTGCCAGCTCAAAAGCGGGGGCCCAAGAGACCCAGTACTTC.

This clonotype has just a few counts. The V call is TRBV12-3 or TRBV12-4, the J call TRBJ2-5, with TRBD2 identical over 9 bases. The CDR3 loop spans 17 amino acids. J gave up 1 base and V 6 bases, and 12 bases lay outside the gene matches. CDR3 loop: CASRKVGTSPVQETQYF. In DNA form, the CDR3 reads TGTGCCAGCAGAAAGGTTGGGACTAGCCCAGTCCAAGAGACCCAGTACTTC.

V and J are TRBV11-1 and TRBJ1-2; tentative D call: TRBD1 (5 bases). The CDR3 length is 18 residues. Trimming removed 0 bases from V and 2 bases from J, with 19 bases in between. The germline CDR1 and CDR2 sequences are SGHAT and FQDESV (reference sequence). This chain's CDR3 is CASSLARAGRAGNYGYTF. CDR3 sequence (DNA): TGTGCCAGCAGCTTAGCTCGGGCAGGGAGAGCCGGAAACTATGGCTACACCTTC. The full variable domain, in which reference TRBV11-1 and TRBJ1-2 provide the parts outside the CDR3, is EAEVAQSPRYKITEKSQAVAFWCDPISGHATLYWYRQILGQGPELLVQFQDESVVDDSQLPKDRFSAERLKGVDSTLKIQPAELGDSAMYLCASSLARAGRAGNYGYTFGSGTRLTVV.

This clonotype appeared a few times. The V call is TRBV5-5, the J call TRBJ1-5, with 7 bases that match TRBD1. V lost 4 bases and J lost 5; bases outside the gene matches: 9. CDR3 length: 15 amino acids. Germline lookup yields CDR1 SGHKS and CDR2 YYEKEE (reference sequence). CDR3 nucleotide sequence: TGTGCCAGCAGCCAGACTCCACAGGGGTATCAGCCCCAGCATTTT. It is translated as CASSQTPQGYQPQHF. Looking up the rest from reference TRBV5-5 and TRBJ1-5 gives the full variable domain: DAGVTQSPTHLIKTRGQQVTLRCSPISGHKSVSWYQQVLGQGPQFIFQYYEKEERGRGNFPDRFSARQFPNYSSELNVNALLLGDSALYLCASSQTPQGYQPQHFGDGTRLSIL.